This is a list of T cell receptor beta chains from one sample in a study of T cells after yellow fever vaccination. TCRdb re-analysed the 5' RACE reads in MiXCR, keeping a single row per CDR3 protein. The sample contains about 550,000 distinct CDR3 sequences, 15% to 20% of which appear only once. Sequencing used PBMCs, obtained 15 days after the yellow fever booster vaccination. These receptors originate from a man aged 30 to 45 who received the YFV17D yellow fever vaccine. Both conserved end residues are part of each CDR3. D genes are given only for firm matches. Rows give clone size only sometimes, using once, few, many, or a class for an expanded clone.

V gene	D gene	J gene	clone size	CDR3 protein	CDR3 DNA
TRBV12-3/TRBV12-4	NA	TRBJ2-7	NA	CASSSGPRSYEQYF	TGTGCCAGCAGCTCCGGACCGCGCTCCTACGAGCAGTACTTC
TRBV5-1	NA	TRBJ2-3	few	CASSLERRGRDTQYF	TGCGCCAGCAGCTTGGAGCGCAGGGGACGTGATACGCAGTATTTT
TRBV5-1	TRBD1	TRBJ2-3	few	CASSLDPGTGDTQYF	TGCGCCAGCAGCTTGGATCCGGGGACAGGGGATACGCAGTATTTT
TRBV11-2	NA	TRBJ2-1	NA	CASSPPGTNEQFF	TGTGCCAGCAGCCCTCCGGGGACCAATGAGCAGTTCTTC
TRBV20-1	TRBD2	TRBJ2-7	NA	CSASQLAGGPWEQYF	TGCAGTGCGAGCCAACTAGCGGGAGGGCCTTGGGAGCAGTACTTC
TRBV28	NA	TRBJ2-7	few	CASSLDPGPRREQYF	TGTGCCAGCAGTTTGGACCCGGGACCACGCAGGGAGCAGTACTTC
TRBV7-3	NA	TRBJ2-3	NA	CASSLTRDLDTQYF	TGTGCCAGCAGCCTTACGAGGGACTTGGATACGCAGTATTTT
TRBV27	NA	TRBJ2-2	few	CASKRGPGIGELFF	TGTGCCAGCAAGAGAGGGCCGGGGATCGGGGAGCTGTTTTTT
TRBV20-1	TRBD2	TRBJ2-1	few	CSARWLAGLSSYNEQFF	TGCAGTGCTAGGTGGCTAGCGGGCCTCAGCTCCTACAATGAGCAGTTCTTC
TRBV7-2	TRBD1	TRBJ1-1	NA	CASSREQGRNTEAFF	TGTGCCAGCAGCCGTGAACAGGGGAGAAACACTGAAGCTTTCTTT